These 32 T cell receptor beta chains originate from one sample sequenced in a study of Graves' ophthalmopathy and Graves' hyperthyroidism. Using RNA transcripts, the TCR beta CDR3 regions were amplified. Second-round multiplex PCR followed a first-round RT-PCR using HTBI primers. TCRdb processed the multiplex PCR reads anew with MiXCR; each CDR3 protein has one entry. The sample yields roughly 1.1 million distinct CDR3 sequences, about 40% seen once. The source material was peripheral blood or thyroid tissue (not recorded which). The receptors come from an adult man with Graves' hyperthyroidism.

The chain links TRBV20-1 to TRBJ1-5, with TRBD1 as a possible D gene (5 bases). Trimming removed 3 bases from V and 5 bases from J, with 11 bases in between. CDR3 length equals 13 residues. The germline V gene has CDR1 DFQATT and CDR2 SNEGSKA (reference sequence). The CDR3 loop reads CSASWGLDQPQHF. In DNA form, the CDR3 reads TGCAGTGCTAGTTGGGGACTCGATCAGCCCCAGCATTTT.

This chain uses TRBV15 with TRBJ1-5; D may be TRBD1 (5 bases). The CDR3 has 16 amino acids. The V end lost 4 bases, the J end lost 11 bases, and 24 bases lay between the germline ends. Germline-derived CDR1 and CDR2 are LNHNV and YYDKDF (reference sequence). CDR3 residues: CATSKYSGRDRETQHF. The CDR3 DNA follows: TGTGCCACCAGCAAGTACAGCGGCAGGGATAGGGAGACCCAGCATTTT.

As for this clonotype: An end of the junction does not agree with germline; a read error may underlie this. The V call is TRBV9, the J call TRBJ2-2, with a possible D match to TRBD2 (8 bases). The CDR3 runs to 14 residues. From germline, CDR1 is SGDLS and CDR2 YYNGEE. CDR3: CASSPGTVRGGLFF. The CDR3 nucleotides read TGTGCCAGCAGCCCTGGGACAGTCCGGGGGGGGCTGTTTTTT.

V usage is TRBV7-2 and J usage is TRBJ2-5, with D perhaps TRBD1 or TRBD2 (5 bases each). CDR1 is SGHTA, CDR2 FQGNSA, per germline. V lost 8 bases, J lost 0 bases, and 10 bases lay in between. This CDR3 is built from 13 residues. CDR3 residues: CASARGDQETQYF. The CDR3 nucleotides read TGTGCCAGCGCCCGAGGGGACCAAGAGACCCAGTACTTC.

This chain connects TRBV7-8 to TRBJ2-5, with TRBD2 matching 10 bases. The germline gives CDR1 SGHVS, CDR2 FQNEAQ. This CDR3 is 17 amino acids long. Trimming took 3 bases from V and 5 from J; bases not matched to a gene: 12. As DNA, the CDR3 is TGTGCCAGCAGCTTCAGCCCGGGGCTAGCGGGAGTGGAGACCCAGTACTTC. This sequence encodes CASSFSPGLAGVETQYF. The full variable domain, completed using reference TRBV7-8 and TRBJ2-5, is GAGVSQSPRYKVAKRGQDVALRCDPISGHVSLFWYQQALGQGPEFLTYFQNEAQLDKSGLPSDRFFAERPEGSVSTLKIQRTQQEDSAVYLCASSFSPGLAGVETQYFGPGTRLLVL.

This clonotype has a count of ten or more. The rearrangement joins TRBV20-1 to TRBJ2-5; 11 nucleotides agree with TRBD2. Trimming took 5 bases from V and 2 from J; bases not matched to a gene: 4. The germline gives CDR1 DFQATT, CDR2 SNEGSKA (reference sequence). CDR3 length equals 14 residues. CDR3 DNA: TGCAGTGCTTCGGGACTAGCGGAACAAGAGACCCAGTACTTC. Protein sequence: CSASGLAEQETQYF.

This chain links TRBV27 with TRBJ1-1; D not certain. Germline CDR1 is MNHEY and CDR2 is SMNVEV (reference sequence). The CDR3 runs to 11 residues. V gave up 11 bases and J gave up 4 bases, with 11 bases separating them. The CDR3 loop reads CAGSVSTEAFF. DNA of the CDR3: TGTGCCGGATCAGTATCCACTGAAGCTTTCTTT.

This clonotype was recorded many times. CDR3 DNA: TGCGCCAGCAGCCAAACAGGGATGGAACTGTTTTTT. Its translation is CASSQTGMELFF. The genes are TRBV4-3 and TRBJ1-4; perhaps TRBD1 as D (6 bases). Trimming removed 2 bases from V and 12 bases from J, with 10 bases in between. Germline-derived CDR1 and CDR2 are LGHNA and YSLEER. The CDR3 extends over 12 amino acids.

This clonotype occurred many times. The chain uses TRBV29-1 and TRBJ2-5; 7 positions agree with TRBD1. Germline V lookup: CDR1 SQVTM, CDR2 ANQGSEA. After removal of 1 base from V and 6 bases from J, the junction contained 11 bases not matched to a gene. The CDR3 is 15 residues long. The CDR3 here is CSVEGSTGEWKTQYF. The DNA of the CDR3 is TGCAGCGTTGAAGGGTCCACAGGGGAGTGGAAGACCCAGTACTTC.

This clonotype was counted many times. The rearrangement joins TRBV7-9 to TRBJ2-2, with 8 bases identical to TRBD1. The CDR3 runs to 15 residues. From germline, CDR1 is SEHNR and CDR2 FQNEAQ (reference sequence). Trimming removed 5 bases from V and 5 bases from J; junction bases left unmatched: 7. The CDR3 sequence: CASSPGQGGTGELFF. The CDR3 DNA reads TGTGCCAGCAGCCCCGGACAGGGCGGTACCGGGGAGCTGTTTTTT.

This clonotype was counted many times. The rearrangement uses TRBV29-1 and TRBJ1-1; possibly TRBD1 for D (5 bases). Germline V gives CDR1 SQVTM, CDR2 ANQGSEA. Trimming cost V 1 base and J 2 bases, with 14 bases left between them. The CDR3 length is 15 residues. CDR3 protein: CSVEGGGAFNTEAFF. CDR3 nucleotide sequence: TGCAGCGTTGAAGGGGGGGGAGCCTTTAACACTGAAGCTTTCTTT.

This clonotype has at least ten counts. CDR3 region: CASSLDLEVKAFF. The CDR3 nucleotides are TGTGCCAGCAGCTTAGATCTGGAGGTTAAAGCTTTCTTT. The gene calls are TRBV7-9 and TRBJ1-1; D is unclear. Germline CDR1 reads SEHNR; CDR2 reads FQNEAQ (reference sequence). This CDR3 region has 13 residues. Trimming cost V 1 base and J 9 bases, with 12 bases left between them.

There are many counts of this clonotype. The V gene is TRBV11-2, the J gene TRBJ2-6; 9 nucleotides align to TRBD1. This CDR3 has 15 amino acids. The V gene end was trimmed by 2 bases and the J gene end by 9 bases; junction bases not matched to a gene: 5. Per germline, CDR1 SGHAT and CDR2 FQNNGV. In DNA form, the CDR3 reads TGTGCCAGCAGCTTACGGGACAGGGCGCTCAACGTCCTGACTTTC. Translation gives CASSLRDRALNVLTF.

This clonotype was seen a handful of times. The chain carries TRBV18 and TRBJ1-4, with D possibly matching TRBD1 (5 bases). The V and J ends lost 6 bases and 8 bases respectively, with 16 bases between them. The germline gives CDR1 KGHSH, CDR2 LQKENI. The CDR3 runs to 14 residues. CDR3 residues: CASSGKGQEEKLFF. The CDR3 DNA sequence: TGTGCCAGCTCGGGGAAGGGGCAGGAGGAAAAACTGTTTTTT.

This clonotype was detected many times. The CDR3 DNA is TGTGCCAGTAGTCTGAAGGGGCAACAATCCTACGAGCAGTACTTC. It specifies CASSLKGQQSYEQYF. The chain uses TRBV19 and TRBJ2-7, with D perhaps TRBD1 (5 bases). V shed 5 bases and J shed 1 base, with 15 bases lying between them. This CDR3 comprises 15 residues. Looked up from germline, CDR1 is LNHDA and CDR2 is SQIVND (reference sequence).

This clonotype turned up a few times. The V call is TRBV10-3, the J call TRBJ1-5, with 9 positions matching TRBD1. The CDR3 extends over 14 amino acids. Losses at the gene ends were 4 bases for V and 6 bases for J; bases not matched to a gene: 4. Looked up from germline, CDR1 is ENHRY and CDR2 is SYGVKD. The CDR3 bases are TGTGCCATCAGTGGGGACAGGGCGGGTCAGCCCCAGCATTTT. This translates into CAISGDRAGQPQHF.

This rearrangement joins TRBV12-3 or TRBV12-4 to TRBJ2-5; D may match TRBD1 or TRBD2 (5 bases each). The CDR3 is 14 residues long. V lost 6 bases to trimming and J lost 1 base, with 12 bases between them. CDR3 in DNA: TGTGCCAGCAGCCAACTAGGGGTCCAAGAGACCCAGTACTTC. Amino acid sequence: CASSQLGVQETQYF.

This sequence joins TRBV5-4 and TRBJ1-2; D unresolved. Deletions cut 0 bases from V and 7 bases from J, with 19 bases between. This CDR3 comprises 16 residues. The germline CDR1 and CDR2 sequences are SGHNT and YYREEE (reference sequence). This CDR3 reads CASSLGTPRPPSGYTF. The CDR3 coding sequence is TGTGCCAGCAGCTTGGGTACACCAAGGCCTCCCTCTGGCTACACCTTC. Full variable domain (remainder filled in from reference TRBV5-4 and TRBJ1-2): ETGVTQSPTHLIKTRGQQVTLRCSSQSGHNTVSWYQQALGQGPQFIFQYYREEENGRGNFPPRFSGLQFPNYSSELNVNALELDDSALYLCASSLGTPRPPSGYTFGSGTRLTVV.

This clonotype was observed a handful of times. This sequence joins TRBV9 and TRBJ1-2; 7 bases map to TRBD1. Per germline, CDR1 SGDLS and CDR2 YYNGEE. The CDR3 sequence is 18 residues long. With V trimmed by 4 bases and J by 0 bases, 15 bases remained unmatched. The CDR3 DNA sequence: TGTGCCAGCAGCCGCCTTCTCGGGACAGCAAACCCTAACTATGGCTACACCTTC. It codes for CASSRLLGTANPNYGYTF.

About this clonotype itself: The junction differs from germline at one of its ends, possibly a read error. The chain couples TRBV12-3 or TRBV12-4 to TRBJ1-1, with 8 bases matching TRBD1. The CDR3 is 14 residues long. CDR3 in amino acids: CASSPQGANTEVFF. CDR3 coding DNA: TGTGCCAGCAGTCCGCAGGGGGCGAACACTGAAGTTTTCTTT.

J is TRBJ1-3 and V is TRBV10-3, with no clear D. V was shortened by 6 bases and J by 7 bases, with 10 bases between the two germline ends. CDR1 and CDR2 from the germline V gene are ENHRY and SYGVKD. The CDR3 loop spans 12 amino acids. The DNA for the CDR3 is TGTGCCATCAGCACAACAGCTAACACCATATATTTT. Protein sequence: CAISTTANTIYF.

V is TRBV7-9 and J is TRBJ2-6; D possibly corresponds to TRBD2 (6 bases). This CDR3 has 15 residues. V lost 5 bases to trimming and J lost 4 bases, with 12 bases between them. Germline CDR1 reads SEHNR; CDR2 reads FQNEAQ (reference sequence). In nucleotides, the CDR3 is TGTGCCAGCAGCGCCGGGGGTGGAGGGGCCAACGTCCTGACTTTC. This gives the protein CASSAGGGGANVLTF.

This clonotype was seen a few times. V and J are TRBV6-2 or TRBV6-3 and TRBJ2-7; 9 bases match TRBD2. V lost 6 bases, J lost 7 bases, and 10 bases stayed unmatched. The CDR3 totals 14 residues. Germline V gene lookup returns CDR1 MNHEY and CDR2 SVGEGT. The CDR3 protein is CASRRPGTSNEQYF. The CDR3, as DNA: TGTGCCAGCAGAAGGCCCGGGACTAGCAATGAGCAGTACTTC.

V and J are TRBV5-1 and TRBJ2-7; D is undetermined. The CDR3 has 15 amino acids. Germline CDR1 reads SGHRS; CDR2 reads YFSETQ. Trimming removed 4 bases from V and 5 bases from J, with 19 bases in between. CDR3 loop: CASSIRSGVNDEQYF. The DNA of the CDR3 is TGCGCCAGCAGCATCCGGTCTGGGGTTAATGACGAGCAGTACTTC.

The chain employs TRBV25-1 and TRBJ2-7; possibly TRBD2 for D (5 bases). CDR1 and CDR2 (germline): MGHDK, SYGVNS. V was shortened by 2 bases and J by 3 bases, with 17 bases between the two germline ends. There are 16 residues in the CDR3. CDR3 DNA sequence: TGTGCCAGCAGTGAAGGGAGCAGCACTCGTTTCTACGAGCAGTACTTC. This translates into CASSEGSSTRFYEQYF.

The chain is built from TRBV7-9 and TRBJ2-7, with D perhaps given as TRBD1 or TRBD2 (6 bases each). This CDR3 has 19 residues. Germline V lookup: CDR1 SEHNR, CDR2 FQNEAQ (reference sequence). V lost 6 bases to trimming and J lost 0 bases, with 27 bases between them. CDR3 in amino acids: CASSYAKGGRPNGSYEQYF. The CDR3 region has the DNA TGTGCCAGCAGTTATGCTAAGGGGGGCCGGCCCAACGGCTCCTACGAGCAGTACTTC.

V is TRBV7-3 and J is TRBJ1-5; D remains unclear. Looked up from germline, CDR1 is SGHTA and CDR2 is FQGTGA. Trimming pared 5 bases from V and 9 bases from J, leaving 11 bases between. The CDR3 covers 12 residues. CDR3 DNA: TGTGCCAGCAGCACCACGGGAGGGCCCCAGCATTTT. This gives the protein CASSTTGGPQHF.

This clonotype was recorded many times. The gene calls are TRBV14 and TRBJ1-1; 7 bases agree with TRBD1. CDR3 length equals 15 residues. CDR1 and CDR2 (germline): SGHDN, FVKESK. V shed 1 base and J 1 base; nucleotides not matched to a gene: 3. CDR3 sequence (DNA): TGTGCCAGCAGCCAAGCTGAGGGGGCGAACACTGAAGCTTTCTTT. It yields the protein CASSQAEGANTEAFF.

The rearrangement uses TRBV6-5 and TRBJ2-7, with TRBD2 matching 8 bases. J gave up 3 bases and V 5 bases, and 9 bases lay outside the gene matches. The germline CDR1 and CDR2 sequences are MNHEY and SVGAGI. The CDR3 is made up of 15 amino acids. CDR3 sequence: CASSPVSGGNYEQYF. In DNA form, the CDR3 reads TGTGCCAGCAGTCCCGTCAGCGGGGGAAACTACGAGCAGTACTTC.

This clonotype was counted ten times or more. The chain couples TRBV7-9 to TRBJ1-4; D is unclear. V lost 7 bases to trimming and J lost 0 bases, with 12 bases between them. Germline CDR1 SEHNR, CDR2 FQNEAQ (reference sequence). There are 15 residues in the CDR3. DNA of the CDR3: TGTGCCAGCACCTTGGGTCAAGCAACTAATGAAAAACTGTTTTTT. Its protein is CASTLGQATNEKLFF.

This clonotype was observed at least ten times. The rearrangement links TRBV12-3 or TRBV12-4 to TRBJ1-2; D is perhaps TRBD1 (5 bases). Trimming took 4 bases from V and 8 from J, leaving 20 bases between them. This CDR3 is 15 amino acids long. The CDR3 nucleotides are TGTGCCAGCAGTTCCAACCGGGGGACGGCAAGAGGCTACACCTTC. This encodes CASSSNRGTARGYTF.

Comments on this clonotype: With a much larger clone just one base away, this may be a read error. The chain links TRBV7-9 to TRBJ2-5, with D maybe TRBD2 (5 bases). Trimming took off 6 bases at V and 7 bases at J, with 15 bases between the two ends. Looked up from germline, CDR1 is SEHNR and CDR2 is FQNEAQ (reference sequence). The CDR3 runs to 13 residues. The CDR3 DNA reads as TGTGCCAGCAGTACACACGGGGAAGGGACCCAGTACTTC. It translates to CASSTHGEGTQYF.